What follows are 17 T cell receptor beta chains derived from one specimen sequenced in a study of CD8 T cells in Susac syndrome. cDNA came from around 0.54 to 1 ug RNA primed by random hexamers. TCRdb reprocessed the immunoSEQ multiplex PCR reads via MiXCR and lists one record per CDR3 protein. This table holds around 200,000 distinct CDR3 sequences, 90% to 95% found once. Sequencing was done on a sample of CD4+ T cells from PBMCs. All receptors derive from a human donor in good health.

The genes are TRBV7-2 and TRBJ2-7, with TRBD2 identical over 9 bases. Germline V lookup: CDR1 SGHTA, CDR2 FQGNSA. This CDR3 is 16 amino acids long. After removal of 3 bases from V and 4 bases from J, the junction contained 10 bases not matched to a gene. The CDR3 DNA reads as TGTGCCAGCAGCTTCCGTCTTAGCGGGGGTGTTTACGAGCAGTACTTC. As protein: CASSFRLSGGVYEQYF.

The chain recombines TRBV6-2 or TRBV6-3 with TRBJ2-3, with no clear D. Germline CDR1 reads MNHEY; CDR2 reads SVGEGT. Deletions cut 4 bases from V and 5 bases from J, with 4 bases between. There are 11 residues in the CDR3. CDR3 bases: TGTGCCAGCAGTTTTGAAGATACGCAGTATTTT. Translated, it gives CASSFEDTQYF.

V is TRBV5-4 and J is TRBJ1-2; the D is unclear. Germline CDR1 SGHNT, CDR2 YYREEE (reference sequence). Deletions cut 7 bases from V and 2 bases from J, with 15 bases between. The CDR3 is made up of 14 amino acids. The CDR3 region is CASAKGPGNYGYTF. In nucleotides, the CDR3 is TGTGCCAGCGCCAAGGGCCCGGGGAACTATGGCTACACCTTC.

The V call is TRBV29-1, the J call TRBJ1-4; D gene uncertain. CDR1 and CDR2 from the germline V gene are SQVTM and ANQGSEA. V lost 4 bases to trimming and J lost 3 bases, with 6 bases between them. The CDR3 extends over 12 amino acids. The CDR3 DNA reads TGCAGCGTTGGTCAGGCTAATGAAAAACTGTTTTTT. Translated, it gives CSVGQANEKLFF.

The chain combines TRBV5-4 with TRBJ1-2; D perhaps matches TRBD1 (6 bases). The germline CDR1 and CDR2 sequences are SGHNT and YYREEE (reference sequence). The CDR3 has 15 amino acids. Trimming removed 4 bases at V and 4 bases at J, with 17 bases between. The CDR3 here is CASSPPGDIIYGYTF. The CDR3 nucleotides read TGTGCCAGCAGCCCGCCCGGGGACATTATCTATGGCTACACCTTC.

V is TRBV30 and J is TRBJ2-4; D may be TRBD2 (5 bases). CDR3 size: 13 residues. Trimming took 3 bases from V and 8 from J, leaving 14 bases between them. CDR1 GTSNPN and CDR2 SVGIG come from the germline V gene (reference sequence). In DNA form, the CDR3 reads TGTGCCTGGAGGCCACGGGGAGAGTACATTCAGTACTTC. Translated: CAWRPRGEYIQYF.

V and J are TRBV23-1 and TRBJ2-1, with 8 positions matching TRBD1. TRBV23-1 falls under the ORF class, with uncertain function. V was pared by 6 bases and J by 7 bases, with 5 bases of the junction left unmatched. This CDR3 has 13 amino acids. The CDR3 DNA is TGCGCCAGCAGCCAGGACAGGGAGAATGAGCAGTTCTTC. This translates into CASSQDRENEQFF.

The chain links TRBV2 to TRBJ2-7; the D is unclear. V was trimmed by 6 bases and J by 3 bases, leaving 9 bases between them. The CDR3 has 12 amino acids. Germline V gene lookup returns CDR1 SNHLY and CDR2 FYNNEI. CDR3 bases: TGTGCCAGCAGCCGACGTGGCTACGAGCAGTACTTC. Encoded protein: CASSRRGYEQYF.

V usage is TRBV7-2 and J usage is TRBJ2-7, with 9 bases identical to TRBD1. V gave up 8 bases and J gave up 6 bases; unmatched junction bases: 8. This CDR3 is built from 13 residues. The germline V gene has CDR1 SGHTA and CDR2 FQGNSA. DNA for the CDR3: TGTGCCAGCCGCATGCAGACAGGGGGCGAGCAGTACTTC. It codes for CASRMQTGGEQYF.

The genes are TRBV12-5 and TRBJ2-7; D is unresolved. V gave up 7 bases and J gave up 0 bases, with 7 bases separating them. The CDR3 has 12 residues. The germline V gene has CDR1 LGHNT and CDR2 FRNRAP. The CDR3 reads CASAPTSYEQYF. The CDR3 DNA follows: TGTGCTAGTGCCCCTACCTCCTACGAGCAGTACTTC. The full variable domain, rest sourced from reference TRBV12-5 and TRBJ2-7, is DARVTQTPRHKVTEMGQEVTMRCQPILGHNTVFWYRQTMMQGLELLAYFRNRAPLDDSGMPKDRFSAEMPDATLATLKIQPSEPRDSAVYFCASAPTSYEQYFGPGTRLTVT.

V and J are TRBV20-1 and TRBJ2-5; TRBD1 matches 8 bases. After removal of 6 bases from V and 6 bases from J, the junction contained 6 bases not matched to a gene. Germline assignment: CDR1 DFQATT and CDR2 SNEGSKA (reference sequence). The CDR3 is 12 residues long. The CDR3 DNA follows: TGCAGTGCCAGGGGGCGAGATAAGACCCAGTACTTC. It yields the protein CSARGRDKTQYF.

The chain carries TRBV9 and TRBJ2-5; 11 bases match TRBD2. Trimming took 3 bases from V and 5 from J; bases not matched to a gene: 9. CDR1 is SGDLS, CDR2 YYNGEE, per germline. The CDR3 sequence is 16 residues long. Written as DNA, the CDR3 is TGTGCCAGCAGCGCCACCGGGACTAGCGGCAGGGAGACCCAGTACTTC. Encoded protein: CASSATGTSGRETQYF.

This clonotype turned up a few times. The rearrangement uses TRBV24-1 and TRBJ2-1; D is ambiguous. This CDR3 has 13 amino acids. The germline V gene encodes CDR1 KGHDR and CDR2 SFDVKD. V gave up 4 bases and J gave up 12 bases, with 15 bases separating them. The CDR3 sequence: CATSEPGRRGQFF. CDR3 sequence (DNA): TGTGCCACCAGTGAACCAGGACGGCGCGGGCAGTTCTTC.

This sequence joins TRBV27 and TRBJ2-1, with 7 bases fitting TRBD2. The CDR3 has 13 amino acids. CDR1 is MNHEY and CDR2 is SMNVEV in the germline V gene (reference sequence). Trimming at V came to 8 bases and at J to 5 bases, leaving 6 bases not matched to a gene. DNA for the CDR3: TGTGCCAGCGGGACTAACCTTAACAATGAGCAGTTCTTC. Translation: CASGTNLNNEQFF.

The chain is built from TRBV20-1 and TRBJ1-2; 8 bases map to TRBD1. The CDR3 loop spans 14 amino acids. Trimming at V came to 2 bases and at J to 5 bases, leaving 7 bases not matched to a gene. Germline CDR1 DFQATT, CDR2 SNEGSKA (reference sequence). The CDR3 loop is CSARSGQVPYGYTF. CDR3 sequence (DNA): TGCAGTGCTAGATCGGGACAGGTCCCGTATGGCTACACCTTC.

The V gene is TRBV30, the J gene TRBJ2-2; no definite D call. Between the trimmed V and J ends, which lost 2 bases and 2 bases, there was a span of 6 bases. Germline values: CDR1 GTSNPN, CDR2 SVGIG (reference sequence). The CDR3 loop spans 13 amino acids. In DNA, the CDR3 is TGTGCCTGGAGTCTAGTCAACACCGGGGAGCTGTTTTTT. Its protein is CAWSLVNTGELFF.

V usage is TRBV3-1 and J usage is TRBJ2-5; no firm D call. V lost 1 base and J 1 base, leaving 4 bases between the germline ends. In germline, CDR1 is LGHDT, CDR2 YNNKEL (reference sequence). CDR3 length: 13 residues. The DNA of the CDR3 is TGTGCCAGCAGCCAAGTAGTCCAAGAGACCCAGTACTTC. Its protein is CASSQVVQETQYF.